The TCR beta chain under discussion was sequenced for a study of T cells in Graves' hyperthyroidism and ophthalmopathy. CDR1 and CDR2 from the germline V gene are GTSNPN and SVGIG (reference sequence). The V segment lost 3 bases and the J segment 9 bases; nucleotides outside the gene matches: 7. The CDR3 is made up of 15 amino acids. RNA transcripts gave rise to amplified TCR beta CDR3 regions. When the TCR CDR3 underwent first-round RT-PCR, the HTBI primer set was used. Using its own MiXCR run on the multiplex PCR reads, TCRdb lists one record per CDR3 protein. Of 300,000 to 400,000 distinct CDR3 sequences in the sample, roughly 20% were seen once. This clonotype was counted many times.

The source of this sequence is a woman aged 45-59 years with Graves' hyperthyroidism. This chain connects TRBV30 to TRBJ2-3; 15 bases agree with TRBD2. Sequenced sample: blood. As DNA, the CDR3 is TGTGCCTGGAGGCTCGGACTAGCGGGAGGGCCCACGCAGTATTTT. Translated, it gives CAWRLGLAGGPTQYF.